Here is one TCR beta chain with its context. This record belongs to a study of blood T cell repertoires in COVID-19. Germline loops: CDR1 SGHVS, CDR2 FNYEAQ. V lost 4 bases to trimming and J lost 6 bases; unmatched junction nucleotides: 12. This CDR3 is built from 17 residues. In the authors' methods: Amplified reference gene primers provided the basis for estimating nucleated cell counts. Produced via immunoSEQ multiplex PCR; TCRdb's table is partial and in-frame only. That table is the source of V, J and clone size, and D and trimming were worked out from the DNA. The sample contains roughly 220,000 clones, approximately 83% of which appear only once.

This sequence originates from a woman aged 40 to 55 with acute COVID-19. The sample was PBMCs or T cells enriched from blood (not recorded which). This chain connects TRBV7-6 to TRBJ1-5; 10 nucleotides align to TRBD1. CDR3 region: CASSSFGGGQGTQPQHF. The CDR3 DNA reads as TGTGCCAGCAGCTCATTTGGGGGGGGACAGGGGACTCAGCCCCAGCATTTT.